This T cell receptor (beta chain) is from a study of CD8 T cells in ankylosing spondylitis. Whole-study findings and limits: Clones linked to disease were reported to show significant enrichment in matched ankylosing spondylitis synovial fluid. A TCR beta motif of 7 or 8 highly homologous variants appeared characteristic of ankylosing spondylitis blood.

Quantitative 5'-RACE was performed with molecular barcodes, and it yielded the TCR beta libraries. TCRdb independently ran MiXCR on the 5' RACE reads; one entry per CDR3 protein. The sample contains more than 100,000 distinct CDR3 sequences, about a sixth of which appear only once. This clonotype occurred a few times. Antigen specificity is unknown. Trimming pared 2 bases from V and 0 bases from J, leaving 14 bases between. The CDR3 has 18 amino acids. Germline assignment: CDR1 MGHRA and CDR2 YSYEKL. This TCR came from a male donor with ankylosing spondylitis. The V and J genes are TRBV4-1 and TRBJ2-6; D is unclear. What was sequenced was blood, either unsorted or a sorted T cell fraction (not recorded which). CDR3 sequence: CASSQRKPSPSGANVLTF. The CDR3 DNA sequence: TGCGCCAGCAGCCAAAGGAAACCCAGTCCCTCTGGGGCCAACGTCCTGACTTTC.